The clone carrying this T cell receptor beta chain was picked up many times. The V and J ends lost 7 bases and 5 bases respectively, with 24 bases between them. Germline loops: CDR1 LGHDT, CDR2 YNNKEL (reference sequence). The CDR3 extends over 17 amino acids. These data come from a study of T cells in Graves' hyperthyroidism and ophthalmopathy. RNA transcripts were the template for amplifying TCR beta CDR3 regions. First-round RT-PCR with HTBI primers amplified the TCR CDR3 region. TCRdb reanalysed the multiplex PCR reads using MiXCR and keeps one entry per CDR3 protein. The repertoire holds around 450,000 distinct CDR3 sequences, about a sixth seen once, with around 7.7% in the top ten.

The chain has TRBV3-1 and TRBJ2-1; D assignment may be TRBD1 or TRBD2 (6 bases each). What was sequenced was blood. This receptor was obtained from a young woman with Graves' hyperthyroidism. The CDR3 DNA follows: TGTGCCAGCACCCACTCGTCCGGACGGGGGCATGACAATGAGCAGTTCTTC. Protein: CASTHSSGRGHDNEQFF.